The 13 T cell receptor beta chains in this list originate from one sample, sequenced in a study of Ad26.COV2.S vaccination and SARS-CoV-2 variants (dated by TCRdb to about 2021). The sample's treatment or condition label, in plain terms: about 20 received Ad26.COV2.S at low or high dose, single or two shots; several received placebo; per-sample allocation not given. For vaccine and placebo recipients, the sequenced repertoires came from samples collected on day 63 after the first injection. Library preparation employed the immunoSEQ multiplex PCR assay. What TCRdb holds here is the immuneACCESS table cut down to in-frame rearrangements. Part of the clones is not present; checked against another copy, under half of the missing clones reflect an unresolved V gene, and the others are unexplained. For this sample the table gives under 500,000 clones, of which approximately 90% were detected only once. More than 1.5% of the sample goes to the ten largest clones.

The material sequenced was peripheral blood, taken in a trial of Ad26.COV2.S vaccine versus placebo. These receptors came from a person between 18 and 65 years old who received the Ad26.COV2.S COVID-19 vaccine or a placebo.

This sequence joins TRBV9 and TRBJ2-5; D tentatively reads TRBD1 or TRBD2 (5 bases each). This CDR3 has 15 amino acids. V shed 0 bases and J shed 1 base, with 10 bases lying between them. The V gene's germline CDR1 is SGDLS and CDR2 YYNGEE. The CDR3 region is CASSVAGTFQETQYF. CDR3 bases: TGTGCCAGCAGCGTAGCCGGGACCTTCCAAGAGACCCAGTACTTC.

The V call is TRBV2, the J call TRBJ2-1; maybe TRBD2 (6 bases). This CDR3 region has 14 residues. Trimming took off 4 bases at V and 3 bases at J, with 10 bases between the two ends. Germline V gene data show CDR1 as SNHLY and CDR2 as FYNNEI. CDR3 nucleotide sequence: TGTGCCAGCAGTGGCAGGGAGGTCTACAATGAGCAGTTCTTC. This sequence encodes CASSGREVYNEQFF.

The chain is built from TRBV9 and TRBJ2-5; 14 bases match TRBD2. Germline V gives CDR1 SGDLS, CDR2 YYNGEE. The length of the CDR3 is 16 residues. Losses at the gene ends were 4 bases for V and 5 bases for J; bases not matched to a gene: 7. CDR3 region: CASSPRLAGGLETQYF. Here the CDR3 DNA reads TGTGCCAGCAGCCCCCGACTAGCGGGGGGGTTGGAGACCCAGTACTTC.

This chain joins TRBV7-2 and TRBJ2-7; D gene unclear. CDR1 and CDR2 from the germline V gene are SGHTA and FQGNSA. This CDR3 comprises 13 residues. With 5 bases removed from V and 6 bases from J, the gap between germline ends came to 14 bases. The CDR3 coding sequence is TGTGCCAGCAGCCCACTGCCTGGGGTCGAGCAGTACTTC. It encodes CASSPLPGVEQYF.

The rearrangement links TRBV18 to TRBJ1-5; maybe TRBD1 (5 bases). The germline V gene encodes CDR1 KGHSH and CDR2 LQKENI. Trimming took 6 bases from V and 0 from J, leaving 6 bases between them. This CDR3 has 13 amino acids. Written as DNA, the CDR3 is TGTGCCAGCTCGGACATTAGCAATCAGCCCCAGCATTTT. Translated: CASSDISNQPQHF. The complete variable domain, with remaining parts taken from reference TRBV18 and TRBJ1-5, reads NAGVMQNPRHLVRRRGQEARLRCSPMKGHSHVYWYRQLPEEGLKFMVYLQKENIIDESGMPKERFSAEFPKEGPSILRIQQVVRGDSAAYFCASSDISNQPQHFGDGTRLSIL.

This rearrangement joins TRBV19 to TRBJ2-7, with 7 bases identical to TRBD1. Germline CDR1 reads LNHDA; CDR2 reads SQIVND (reference sequence). The CDR3 extends over 14 amino acids. J gave up 4 bases and V 3 bases, and 6 bases lay outside the gene matches. The CDR3 region is CASSMGQLGYEQYF. CDR3 in DNA: TGTGCCAGTAGTATGGGACAGTTAGGGTACGAGCAGTACTTC. Full variable domain (remainder filled in from reference TRBV19 and TRBJ2-7): DGGITQSPKYLFRKEGQNVTLSCEQNLNHDAMYWYRQDPGQGLRLIYYSQIVNDFQKGDIAEGYSVSREKKESFPLTVTSAQKNPTAFYLCASSMGQLGYEQYFGPGTRLTVT.

This clone turned up a few times. The CDR3 here is CASSPRTSLDEQFF. CDR3 sequence (DNA): TGTGCCAGCTCACCACGGACTAGCCTCGATGAGCAGTTCTTC. This sequence joins TRBV18 and TRBJ2-1; 8 bases align to TRBD2. Germline loops: CDR1 KGHSH, CDR2 LQKENI. The trim removed 1 base at V and 8 bases at J, leaving 4 bases unmatched. CDR3 size: 14 residues.

This rearrangement joins TRBV29-1 to TRBJ1-1; D unclear. Germline V lookup: CDR1 SQVTM, CDR2 ANQGSEA. The CDR3 contains 11 residues. Trimming took off 4 bases at V and 1 base at J, with 4 bases between the two ends. The CDR3 protein is CSVGENTEAFF. The CDR3 bases are TGCAGCGTTGGAGAGAACACTGAAGCTTTCTTT.

This clone was counted once. V usage is TRBV15 and J usage is TRBJ2-7, with 14 positions matching TRBD2. The germline gives CDR1 LNHNV, CDR2 YYDKDF (reference sequence). Trimming removed 5 bases from V and 3 bases from J; junction bases left unmatched: 15. This CDR3 region has 19 residues. CDR3 loop: CATSATIRTSGGQNYEQYF. The DNA of the CDR3 is TGTGCCACCAGCGCAACGATACGGACTAGCGGGGGGCAGAACTACGAGCAGTACTTC.

The rearrangement joins TRBV6-5 to TRBJ2-7; the match to TRBD1 covers 8 bases. This CDR3 has 14 residues. CDR1 and CDR2 from the germline V gene are MNHEY and SVGAGI. V shed 6 bases and J 0 bases; nucleotides not matched to a gene: 4. CDR3 DNA sequence: TGTGCCAGCAGCCGGGACAGGAGCTCCTACGAGCAGTACTTC. Its translation: CASSRDRSSYEQYF.

The chain employs TRBV6-2 or TRBV6-3 and TRBJ1-2, with 8 bases lining up with TRBD1. The ends lost 5 bases at V and 1 base at J; junction bases unmatched: 6. The CDR3 contains 15 residues. CDR1 and CDR2 from the germline V gene are MNHEY and SVGEGT. CDR3 sequence reads: CASSTRGQGNYGYTF. Written as DNA, the CDR3 is TGTGCCAGCAGTACCCGAGGACAGGGTAACTATGGCTACACCTTC.

CDR3 sequence (DNA): TGTGCCAGCAGCTTAAGTAGGTCCTACGAGCAGTACTTC. Amino acid sequence: CASSLSRSYEQYF. The chain recombines TRBV7-6 with TRBJ2-7; D unresolved. Trimming removed 2 bases at V and 1 base at J, with 6 bases between. This CDR3 is 13 amino acids long. CDR1 is SGHVS and CDR2 is FNYEAQ in the germline V gene.

The chain links TRBV7-2 to TRBJ2-1, with TRBD2 matching over 15 bases. The trim removed 3 bases at V and 8 bases at J, leaving 5 bases unmatched. The germline gives CDR1 SGHTA, CDR2 FQGNSA. The CDR3 is made up of 16 amino acids. The CDR3 DNA is TGTGCCAGCAGCTTGGGGACTAGCGGGGGGAGCGATGAGCAGTTCTTC. Its protein is CASSLGTSGGSDEQFF.